This T cell receptor beta chain was identified during a study of T cell repertoires in cytomegalovirus infection. Turning to the study itself: Recently identified HLA-C-restricted CMV epitopes were used, and well-studied HLA-B-restricted CMV epitopes were used as well. Evidence of both CMV infection and a matching HLA type came from public TCR beta signatures.

In TCRdb, the reads were re-called with MiXCR into one record per CDR3 protein. The sample includes more than 250,000 distinct CDR3 sequences, roughly 25% seen only once; the top ten take roughly 13%. Comments on this clonotype: Its target is not known.

Broader study findings: Across the ex vivo response, the dominant clonotypes were HLA-C-restricted CMV-specific TCR beta clonotypes. Cumulative frequency of public TCR beta families picked out carriers of CMV plus the relevant HLA.

The CDR3 runs to 16 residues. Germline values: CDR1 MDHEN, CDR2 SYDVKM. Trimming took 4 bases from V and 3 from J; bases not matched to a gene: 9. The rearrangement uses TRBV28 and TRBJ2-1, with 7 bases matching TRBD2. The sequencing used cultured PBMCs, collected from culture after CMV antigen stimulation. This TCR was recovered from a human donor in good health (CMV status not recorded). Some clones in this sample may be carry-over from other donors' samples. The CDR3 spells CASSSPASGGYNEQFF. CDR3 DNA: TGTGCCAGCAGTTCGCCAGCGTCGGGGGGCTACAATGAGCAGTTCTTC.